This T cell receptor (beta chain) was captured by sequencing in a study of CD8+ T cells in alopecia areata. Study summary: At a dose of 5 to 10 mg twice daily, oral tofacitinib was given to treated patients. Study results and caveats: Scalp specimens additionally yield sequences from normal skin's resident alphabeta T cells.

As for this clone: Antigen: not known.

RNA extraction and reverse transcription yielded cDNA as sequencing template. Produced via immunoSEQ multiplex PCR; TCRdb's table is partial and in-frame only. In the table there are about 150,000 clones, about 51% of which are singletons. CDR1 and CDR2 from the germline V gene are GTSNPN and SVGIG (reference sequence). The CDR3 has 14 amino acids. Trimming cost V 4 bases and J 2 bases; bases outside gene matches: 6. The sample consisted of CD8+ T cells sorted from blood, taken at week 0. The chain employs TRBV30 and TRBJ1-1, with 8 bases identical to TRBD1. This sequence was found in a human donor with alopecia areata. CDR3 nucleotides: TGTGCCTGGACCCCGGGACAGGCCAACACTGAAGCTTTCTTT. Translated, it gives CAWTPGQANTEAFF.